This T cell receptor beta chain was documented in a study of blood T cell repertoires in COVID-19. The overall study: COVID-19 samples from acute and convalescent phases originated in the United States, Italy and Spain. The cDNA or gDNA used as material had been derived from T cells, B-cell-depleted T cells, or PBMCs.

CDR3 length: 15 amino acids. Germline CDR1 MDHEN, CDR2 SYDVKM. Trimming stripped 2 bases from V and 4 bases from J, with 14 bases between. As handled by the study authors: Estimation of nucleated cell counts was performed using reference gene primer amplification. Repertoires were generated with immunoSEQ multiplex PCR, while TCRdb's copy carries only in-frame clones and drops some. That table furnishes V, J and clone size, whereas the DNA furnished D and trimming. Of over 90,000 clones listed, more than 70% are singletons. The chain joins TRBV28 to TRBJ1-2; D gene uncertain. The receptor's source is a human donor in a cohort sampled during active COVID-19. Sequencing was done on a sample of peripheral blood. The CDR3 loop reads CASSLIADNLYGYTF. DNA of the CDR3: TGTGCCAGCAGTTTAATCGCCGACAACCTCTATGGCTACACCTTC.